This T cell receptor (beta chain) was captured by sequencing in a study of identical twins' blood T cells. Study-wide results and limits: Top TCRbeta clonotypes were shared more with twin than unrelated donors.

Trimming left V 7 bases short and J 4 bases short, with 13 bases between. CDR1 is LNHDA and CDR2 is SQIVND in the germline V gene (reference sequence). This CDR3 comprises 13 residues. Regarding this clonotype: Its specificity is not known.

The three twin pairs were reared together, likely meeting the same infections. Sample barcodes were added at both library ends during cDNA synthesis. Original methodology: Per-library CDR3 reads ranged about 2 to 3.6 million; clonotypes, ~100,000 to ~550,000. TCRdb called the 5' RACE reads again in MiXCR, with one record for every CDR3 protein. TCRdb's processing, not the authors', yielded these V and J calls. The sample lists 300,000 to 450,000 distinct CDR3 sequences; over 25% were seen once. The chain couples TRBV19 to TRBJ1-2; D uncertain. The clonotype originates from a woman between 18 and 55 years old in good health. Sequenced sample: PBMCs. CDR3 loop: CASKPGEIYGYTF. In DNA, the CDR3 is TGTGCCAGTAAGCCCGGGGAGATCTATGGCTACACCTTC.